This TCR beta chain was obtained from a study of blood T cell repertoires in COVID-19. About the study: The cDNA or gDNA used as material had been derived from T cells, B-cell-depleted T cells, or PBMCs.

Method: immunoSEQ multiplex PCR; TCRdb's copy keeps in-frame clones and lacks some. The sample includes around 80,000 clones, about 80% of them seen just once. CDR3 length: 16 amino acids. The ends lost 2 bases at V and 3 bases at J; junction bases unmatched: 6. Germline V CDR1 and CDR2: LGHDT, YNNKEL (reference sequence). This chain connects TRBV3-1 (or the pseudogene TRBV3-2) to TRBJ2-5; 10 bases are a match to TRBD1. This TCR derives from a man in his forties or fifties with active or convalescent COVID-19. The sample consisted of peripheral blood. The CDR3 loop is CASSQPFGQGEETQYF. CDR3 in DNA: TGTGCCAGCAGCCAACCATTCGGACAGGGGGAAGAGACCCAGTACTTC.